The 16 T cell receptor beta chains below all came from one sample that was sequenced in a study of control samples from healthy donors and cancer patients. Sequenced by immunoSEQ multiplex PCR; TCRdb stores in-frame clones only, minus some. Among approximately 150,000 clones, 80% to 95% were seen once, and the ten largest hold 5.8%. The sequencing input was blood. These receptors all come from a man aged 18-30 years in good health.

CDR3 protein: CASWVTLSGEQYF. The CDR3 DNA sequence: TGTGCCAGCTGGGTGACTCTCTCCGGGGAGCAGTACTTC. The chain is built from TRBV2 and TRBJ2-7; the D is unclear. The germline gives CDR1 SNHLY, CDR2 FYNNEI. V lost 8 bases and J lost 7, with 18 bases in between. The CDR3 extends over 13 amino acids. Full variable domain (remainder filled in from reference TRBV2 and TRBJ2-7): EPEVTQTPSHQVTQMGQEVILRCVPISNHLYFYWYRQILGQKVEFLVSFYNNEISEKSEIFDDQFSVERPDGSNFTLKIRSTKLEDSAMYFCASWVTLSGEQYFGPGTRLTVT.

The chain carries TRBV28 and TRBJ2-7; possibly TRBD1 for D (6 bases). Germline V gene data show CDR1 as MDHEN and CDR2 as SYDVKM. The germline V and J ends were trimmed by 3 bases and 5 bases, with 17 bases remaining between them. The CDR3 loop spans 15 amino acids. CDR3 nucleotide sequence: TGTGCCAGCAGTTTCCCCGAGGATTCAGGGGACGAGCAGTACTTC. The encoded protein is CASSFPEDSGDEQYF.

The chain has TRBV5-4 and TRBJ2-5, with TRBD1 matching 7 bases. The CDR3 contains 14 residues. J gave up 5 bases and V 4 bases, and 8 bases lay outside the gene matches. Per the germline V gene, CDR1 is SGHNT and CDR2 is YYREEE (reference sequence). The CDR3 nucleotides are TGTGCCAGCAGCAGCTCACACAGGGGTGAGACCCAGTACTTC. Amino acid sequence: CASSSSHRGETQYF. Filled out from reference TRBV5-4 and TRBJ2-5, the complete variable domain reads ETGVTQSPTHLIKTRGQQVTLRCSSQSGHNTVSWYQQALGQGPQFIFQYYREEENGRGNFPPRFSGLQFPNYSSELNVNALELDDSALYLCASSSSHRGETQYFGPGTRLLVL.

V is TRBV6-5 and J is TRBJ2-2; possibly TRBD1 or TRBD2 for D (5 bases each). V lost 6 bases, J lost 3 bases, and 14 bases lay in between. The germline CDR1 and CDR2 sequences are MNHEY and SVGAGI. There are 15 residues in the CDR3. The CDR3 reads CASRGEKVYTGELFF. The CDR3 DNA follows: TGTGCCAGCAGGGGGGAGAAGGTTTACACCGGGGAGCTGTTTTTT.

This rearrangement joins TRBV7-6 to TRBJ1-5; unclear D gene. V shed 1 base and J shed 6 bases, with 13 bases lying between them. This CDR3 spans 15 amino acids. Germline CDR1 is SGHVS and CDR2 is FNYEAQ. This chain's CDR3 is CASSLVSGLGQPQHF. The CDR3 nucleotides are TGTGCCAGCAGCTTAGTGAGCGGTTTGGGTCAGCCCCAGCATTTT.

The chain combines TRBV10-2 with TRBJ1-1, with D maybe TRBD1 (5 bases). The CDR3 contains 13 residues. Deletions cut 7 bases from V and 3 bases from J, with 12 bases between. From germline, CDR1 is WSHSY and CDR2 SAAADI. The CDR3 is CASKRGLDTEAFF. Here the CDR3 DNA reads TGCGCCAGCAAAAGGGGTTTAGACACTGAAGCTTTCTTT.

The CDR3: CASAKDRGETQYF. The CDR3 DNA follows: TGTGCCAGCGCGAAGGACCGTGGGGAGACCCAGTACTTC. The genes are TRBV6-5 and TRBJ2-5; D uncertain. V was shortened by 8 bases and J by 5 bases, with 15 bases between the two germline ends. This CDR3 comprises 13 residues. Germline values: CDR1 MNHEY, CDR2 SVGAGI.

The chain links TRBV28 to TRBJ1-5, with D possibly being TRBD1 (5 bases). This CDR3 spans 14 amino acids. V was trimmed by 1 base and J by 6 bases, leaving 10 bases between them. The germline gives CDR1 MDHEN, CDR2 SYDVKM. The CDR3 region is CASSLSTGFQPQHF. CDR3 coding DNA: TGTGCCAGCAGTTTATCTACAGGCTTTCAGCCCCAGCATTTT.

The rearrangement joins TRBV7-8 to TRBJ1-1, with D tentatively TRBD1 (5 bases). The germline V gene encodes CDR1 SGHVS and CDR2 FQNEAQ. The CDR3 extends over 14 amino acids. V was clipped by 5 bases and J by 1 base, with 11 bases between them. CDR3 residues: CASSPSTANTEAFF. Written as DNA, the CDR3 is TGTGCCAGCAGCCCGTCGACAGCGAACACTGAAGCTTTCTTT.

The chain combines TRBV5-1 with TRBJ1-1; D is unclear. The CDR3 is made up of 16 amino acids. V lost 4 bases and J 1 base, leaving 17 bases between the germline ends. Germline V gives CDR1 SGHRS, CDR2 YFSETQ. The CDR3 nucleotides are TGCGCCAGCAGCCCCAACAGTGTGACTTCGAACACTGAAGCTTTCTTT. It is translated as CASSPNSVTSNTEAFF.

This sequence joins TRBV5-6 and TRBJ1-5, with 11 bases identical to TRBD1. Trimming removed 3 bases from V and 5 bases from J; junction bases left unmatched: 7. The CDR3 extends over 16 amino acids. Germline V CDR1 and CDR2: SGHDT, YYEEEE. The CDR3 region is CASSSSGQGDYQPQHF. The CDR3 DNA reads as TGTGCCAGCAGCTCCTCGGGACAGGGGGATTATCAGCCCCAGCATTTT. Variable domain in full (rest from reference TRBV5-6 and TRBJ1-5): DAGVTQSPTHLIKTRGQQVTLRCSPKSGHDTVSWYQQALGQGPQFIFQYYEEEERQRGNFPDRFSGHQFPNYSSELNVNALLLGDSALYLCASSSSGQGDYQPQHFGDGTRLSIL.

The rearrangement uses TRBV7-9 and TRBJ1-5; 8 positions agree with TRBD1. Trimming removed 1 base from V and 7 bases from J; junction bases left unmatched: 9. CDR1 and CDR2 from the germline V gene are SEHNR and FQNEAQ (reference sequence). The length of the CDR3 is 16 residues. The CDR3 loop reads CASSLETGTGGQPQHF. Here the CDR3 DNA reads TGTGCCAGCAGCTTAGAGACCGGGACAGGAGGGCAGCCCCAGCATTTT.

This chain links TRBV11-3 with TRBJ2-2; D is possibly TRBD2 (5 bases). The germline CDR1 and CDR2 sequences are SGHNT and YENEEA. This CDR3 is built from 20 residues. Trimming cost V 1 base and J 4 bases, with 25 bases left between them. The CDR3 nucleotides read TGTGCCAGCAGCTTAGGGGCTTGGAGAGACACTGGGAGCCGCACCGGGGAGCTGTTTTTT. Translated, it gives CASSLGAWRDTGSRTGELFF.

In nucleotides, the CDR3 is TGTGCCAGCAGCTTCGAAAGAGGACAGGGGGCTCGGCAGCCCCAGCATTTT. Residues: CASSFERGQGARQPQHF. The J gene is TRBJ1-5, the V gene TRBV7-2, with TRBD1 identical over 11 bases. Trimming removed 3 bases from V and 7 bases from J; junction bases left unmatched: 11. The CDR3 loop spans 17 amino acids. Germline CDR1 reads SGHTA; CDR2 reads FQGNSA.

The gene calls are TRBV5-1 and TRBJ2-1; 14 bases are a match to TRBD2. Germline V gene sequence: CDR1 SGHRS, CDR2 YFSETQ. The CDR3 consists of 16 residues. Trimming at V came to 2 bases and at J to 7 bases, leaving 5 bases not matched to a gene. CDR3 sequence (DNA): TGCGCCAGCAGCTTCCTGACTAGCGGGGGGGCGAATGAGCAGTTCTTC. Translating gives CASSFLTSGGANEQFF.

This chain connects TRBV6-5 to TRBJ1-4; a possible D gene is TRBD1 (5 bases). Germline loops: CDR1 MNHEY, CDR2 SVGAGI. This CDR3 is 15 amino acids long. Deletions cut 2 bases from V and 5 bases from J, with 12 bases between. CDR3 sequence: CASSYAGPGNEKLFF. The DNA for the CDR3 is TGTGCCAGCAGTTACGCGGGGCCAGGAAATGAAAAACTGTTTTTT.